The 12 T cell receptor beta chains given below trace back to one sample, sequenced in a study of T cell responses to AZD1222 COVID-19 vaccine. Some clones are missing from TCRdb's copy, which holds only in-frame ones; the method was immunoSEQ multiplex PCR. The sample has about 86,000 clones; about nine tenths are singletons. Source: peripheral blood, taken on day 0 of AZD1222 vaccination. Every receptor here comes from an adult in good health.

This sequence joins TRBV9 and TRBJ1-1; TRBD1 agrees at 11 bases. Trimming at V came to 4 bases and at J to 8 bases, leaving 13 bases not matched to a gene. The CDR3 is made up of 16 amino acids. Germline CDR1 and CDR2: SGDLS and YYNGEE. CDR3 loop: CASSPNPGQGAGEAFF. In nucleotides, the CDR3 is TGTGCCAGCAGCCCCAACCCCGGACAGGGGGCTGGGGAAGCTTTCTTT.

The J gene is TRBJ2-5, the V gene TRBV5-1; D not certain. V was shortened by 4 bases and J by 5 bases, with 15 bases between the two germline ends. The CDR3 loop spans 14 amino acids. CDR1 and CDR2 from the germline V gene are SGHRS and YFSETQ. In nucleotides, the CDR3 is TGCGCCAGCAGCCCTGACTGGCGAGTGGAGACCCAGTACTTC. It codes for CASSPDWRVETQYF.

This chain uses TRBV29-1 with TRBJ2-3; no definite D call. CDR1 is SQVTM, CDR2 ANQGSEA, per germline. V lost 7 bases and J 0 bases, leaving 8 bases between the germline ends. This CDR3 contains 12 residues. The CDR3 reads CSGSTSTDTQYF. In nucleotides, the CDR3 is TGCAGCGGATCCACTAGCACAGATACGCAGTATTTT.

The V gene is TRBV18, the J gene TRBJ1-2; no reliable D call. CDR3 length equals 13 residues. The ends were cut back, 3 bases at V and 7 bases at J, with 12 bases in the middle. Germline CDR1 reads KGHSH; CDR2 reads LQKENI. The CDR3 nucleotides read TGTGCCAGCTCACCCGACGCGGTATCTGGCTACACCTTC. This encodes CASSPDAVSGYTF.

The chain carries TRBV7-2 and TRBJ2-1; 8 bases map to TRBD2. CDR1 is SGHTA and CDR2 is FQGNSA in the germline V gene. The CDR3 has 15 residues. With 1 base clipped from V and 3 bases from J, the junction kept 2 bases outside the gene matches. The CDR3 coding sequence is TGTGCCAGCAGCTTAGAACGGGGGGGCTACAATGAGCAGTTCTTC. It encodes CASSLERGGYNEQFF.

This chain connects TRBV5-1 to TRBJ2-2; D remains unclear. V lost 0 bases and J 4 bases, leaving 10 bases between the germline ends. This CDR3 contains 15 residues. Germline V gene sequence: CDR1 SGHRS, CDR2 YFSETQ. The CDR3 sequence is CASSLELRSTGELFF. CDR3 DNA sequence: TGCGCCAGCAGCTTGGAACTGAGGAGCACCGGGGAGCTGTTTTTT.

CDR3 residues: CASSIRTSGGREQFF. The CDR3 nucleotides are TGTGCCAGTAGTATTAGGACTAGCGGGGGGCGCGAGCAGTTCTTC. V gene TRBV19 combines with J gene TRBJ2-1, with TRBD2 matching over 14 bases. From germline, CDR1 is LNHDA and CDR2 SQIVND (reference sequence). The J segment lost 10 bases and the V segment lost 3 bases, leaving 5 bases of the junction unmatched. This CDR3 has 15 amino acids.

In this sample, this clone turned up once. V gene TRBV11-2 combines with J gene TRBJ2-2; TRBD2 agrees at 9 bases. CDR1 is SGHAT, CDR2 FQNNGV, per germline. The length of the CDR3 is 13 residues. The V and J ends lost 10 bases and 1 base, in that order; junction bases with no gene match: 1. CDR3: CAISGGNTGELFF. The DNA of the CDR3 is TGTGCCATTAGCGGGGGGAACACCGGGGAGCTGTTTTTT.

The chain joins TRBV15 to TRBJ1-4; TRBD1 agrees at 8 bases. The germline V gene encodes CDR1 LNHNV and CDR2 YYDKDF (reference sequence). After removal of 5 bases from V and 5 bases from J, the junction contained 4 bases not matched to a gene. CDR3 length: 14 residues. CDR3 residues: CATSADRVNEKLFF. CDR3 DNA: TGTGCCACCAGCGCGGACAGGGTCAATGAAAAACTGTTTTTT.

The gene calls are TRBV12-5 and TRBJ2-3; 10 bases are a match to TRBD2. This CDR3 comprises 17 residues. Germline CDR1 is LGHNT and CDR2 is FRNRAP. The trim removed 0 bases at V and 7 bases at J, leaving 10 bases unmatched. CDR3 nucleotide sequence: TGTGCTAGTGGTTTGGTGGTCAGCGGGGGGGCTGGAAATACGCAGTATTTT. This sequence encodes CASGLVVSGGAGNTQYF.

The chain recombines TRBV5-5 with TRBJ2-1; possibly TRBD2 for D (5 bases). This CDR3 comprises 15 residues. CDR1 SGHKS and CDR2 YYEKEE come from the germline V gene (reference sequence). The V end lost 2 bases, the J end lost 5 bases, and 14 bases lay between the germline ends. The DNA of the CDR3 is TGTGCCAGCAGCTTCACGAGCGGATCTCACAATGAGCAGTTCTTC. Translating gives CASSFTSGSHNEQFF.

This clone was seen only a few times. The chain recombines TRBV7-8 with TRBJ1-3, with 8 nucleotides matching TRBD1. From germline, CDR1 is SGHVS and CDR2 FQNEAQ. The CDR3 is 16 amino acids. V trimming: 6 bases; J trimming: 0 bases; junction bases outside the gene matches: 7. The CDR3 sequence: CASSWGDRYSGNTIYF. The CDR3 coding sequence is TGTGCCAGCAGTTGGGGGGACAGGTACTCTGGAAACACCATATATTTT. The whole variable domain, remainder taken from reference TRBV7-8 and TRBJ1-3, is GAGVSQSPRYKVAKRGQDVALRCDPISGHVSLFWYQQALGQGPEFLTYFQNEAQLDKSGLPSDRFFAERPEGSVSTLKIQRTQQEDSAVYLCASSWGDRYSGNTIYFGEGSWLTVV.